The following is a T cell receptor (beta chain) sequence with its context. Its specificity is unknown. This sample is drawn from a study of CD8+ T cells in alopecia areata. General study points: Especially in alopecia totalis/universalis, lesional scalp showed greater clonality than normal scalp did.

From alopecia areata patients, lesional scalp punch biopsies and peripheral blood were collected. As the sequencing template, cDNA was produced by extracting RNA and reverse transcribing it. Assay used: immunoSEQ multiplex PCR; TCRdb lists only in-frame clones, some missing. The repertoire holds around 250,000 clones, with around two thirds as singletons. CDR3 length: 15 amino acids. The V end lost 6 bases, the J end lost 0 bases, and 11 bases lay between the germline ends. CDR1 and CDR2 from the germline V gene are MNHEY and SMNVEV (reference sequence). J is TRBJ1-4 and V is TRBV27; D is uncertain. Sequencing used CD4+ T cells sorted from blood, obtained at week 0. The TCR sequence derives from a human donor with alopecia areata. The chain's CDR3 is CASSRMAATNEKLFF. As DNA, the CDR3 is TGTGCCAGCAGCCGAATGGCGGCAACTAATGAAAAACTGTTTTTT.